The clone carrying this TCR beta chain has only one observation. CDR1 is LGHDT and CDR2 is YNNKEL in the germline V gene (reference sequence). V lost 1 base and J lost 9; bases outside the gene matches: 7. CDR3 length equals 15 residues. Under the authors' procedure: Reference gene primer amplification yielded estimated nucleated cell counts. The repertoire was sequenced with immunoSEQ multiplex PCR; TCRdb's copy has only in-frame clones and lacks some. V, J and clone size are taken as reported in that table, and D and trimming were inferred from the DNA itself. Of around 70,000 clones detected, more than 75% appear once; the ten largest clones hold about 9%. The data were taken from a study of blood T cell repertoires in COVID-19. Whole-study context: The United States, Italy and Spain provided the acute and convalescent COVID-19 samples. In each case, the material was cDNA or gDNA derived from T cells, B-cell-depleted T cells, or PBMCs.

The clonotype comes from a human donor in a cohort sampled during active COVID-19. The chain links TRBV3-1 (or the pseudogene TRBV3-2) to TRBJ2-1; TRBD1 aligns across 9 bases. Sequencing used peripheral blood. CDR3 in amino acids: CASSQGTGGLGEQFF. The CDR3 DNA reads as TGTGCCAGCAGCCAAGGAACAGGGGGCTTGGGTGAGCAGTTCTTC.